Listed below are T cell receptor beta chains from one sample, sequenced in a study of T cell responses to AZD1222 COVID-19 vaccine. TCRdb's copy holds only in-frame clones and misses some; the assay was immunoSEQ multiplex PCR. The sample gives around 160,000 clones, about 91% of which show up once; approximately 16% is in the top ten. The sample consisted of peripheral blood, taken on day 0 of AZD1222 vaccination. Every receptor here comes from an adult in good health. Both conserved end residues are part of each CDR3. A D gene is named only where the DNA matches it firmly. Expanded clones get a size class; other rows say once, few or many, or leave the size out.

TRBJ1-2,TRBV5-1,.,.,CASSPIGYGYTF,TGCGCCAGCAGCCCCATCGGCTATGGCTACACCTTC
TRBJ2-5,TRBV5-4,TRBD2,.,CASSLGGLAETQYF,TGTGCCAGCAGCTTGGGGGGACTAGCGGAGACCCAGTACTTC
TRBJ2-5,TRBV3-1/TRBV3-2,TRBD1,.,CASSLTGGSETQYF,TGTGCCAGCAGCCTCACAGGGGGTTCAGAGACCCAGTACTTC
TRBJ2-1,TRBV18,.,once,CASSGWSNEQFF,TGTGCCAGCTCAGGATGGTCGAATGAGCAGTTCTTC
TRBJ1-4,TRBV7-3,.,.,CASSPTPRAAVEKLFF,TGTGCCAGCAGCCCCACTCCCAGGGCGGCGGTTGAAAAACTGTTTTTT
TRBJ1-1,TRBV30,TRBD1,.,CARDPGQGAFKNTEAFF,TGTGCCCGCGACCCGGGACAGGGGGCATTCAAGAACACTGAAGCTTTCTTT
TRBJ1-2,TRBV12-3/TRBV12-4,TRBD1,.,CASSLDRVGGYTF,TGTGCCAGCTCCCTCGACAGGGTCGGTGGCTACACCTTC
TRBJ2-7,TRBV11-3,.,once,CASSPSGGQNYEQYF,TGTGCCAGCAGCCCATCGGGGGGCCAGAACTACGAGCAGTACTTC
TRBJ1-2,TRBV18,TRBD1,.,CASSPRGQSFGNTF,TGTGCCAGCTCACCTCGGGGACAGAGTTTCGGGAACACCTTC
TRBJ2-7,TRBV18,.,.,CASSPTESSYEQYF,TGTGCCAGCTCACCAACAGAGAGCTCCTACGAGCAGTACTTC
TRBJ1-6,TRBV28,.,once,CASGGLSAYNSPLHF,TGTGCCAGCGGTGGACTATCTGCTTATAATTCACCCCTCCACTTT
TRBJ2-5,TRBV5-4,.,.,CASSLQGGVETQYF,TGTGCCAGCAGCTTGCAGGGCGGGGTGGAGACCCAGTACTTC
TRBJ2-2,TRBV5-1,TRBD1,once,CATKIGGSNTGELFF,TGCGCCACCAAAATAGGGGGCTCAAACACCGGGGAGCTGTTTTTT
TRBJ1-5,TRBV10-3,.,.,CAISESSSGEGQPQHF,TGTGCCATCAGTGAGTCGAGTTCAGGGGAGGGTCAGCCCCAGCATTTT
TRBJ1-1,TRBV19,.,.,CASSIQGTRTEAFF,TGTGCCAGTAGTATACAAGGGACCAGGACTGAAGCTTTCTTT
TRBJ2-5,TRBV20-1,TRBD2,.,CSAGGLAGFKETQYF,TGCAGTGCTGGTGGGCTAGCGGGGTTCAAAGAGACCCAGTACTTC
TRBJ2-5,TRBV18,.,.,CASSRASAETQYF,TGTGCCAGCTCAAGAGCCAGCGCCGAGACCCAGTACTTC
TRBJ2-1,TRBV10-2,TRBD2,.,CASALAGGDEQFF,TGCGCCAGCGCACTAGCGGGGGGTGATGAGCAGTTCTTC
TRBJ2-4,TRBV30,.,once,CAWSSSSNIQYF,TGTGCCTGGAGTAGCTCCAGCAACATTCAGTACTTC
TRBJ1-1,TRBV11-2,TRBD1,once,CASSLDRGFTEAFF,TGTGCCAGCAGCTTGGACAGGGGGTTTACTGAAGCTTTCTTT
TRBJ1-5,TRBV27,.,.,CASSTLNQPQHF,TGTGCCAGCAGTACTCTCAATCAGCCCCAGCATTTT
TRBJ2-5,TRBV7-3,.,.,CASSLGPGGETQYF,TGTGCCAGCAGCTTAGGGCCAGGGGGGGAGACCCAGTACTTC
TRBJ1-3,TRBV9,.,.,CASSVDGFRNSGNTIYF,TGTGCCAGCAGCGTAGATGGGTTCAGAAACTCTGGAAACACCATATATTTT
TRBJ1-4,TRBV7-9,.,.,CASSLSRALNEKLFF,TGTGCCAGCAGTCTATCGAGGGCCCTTAATGAAAAACTGTTTTTT
TRBJ2-7,TRBV6-5,TRBD2,.,CATRLAGVGEQYF,TGTGCCACACGACTAGCGGGGGTTGGCGAGCAGTACTTC
TRBJ2-7,TRBV28,TRBD1,.,CASSRGDRVSYEQYF,TGTGCCAGCTCTCGGGGGGACAGGGTCTCCTACGAGCAGTACTTC
TRBJ1-2,TRBV7-2,.,few,CASSPDKAYGYTF,TGTGCCAGCAGCCCTGACAAGGCCTATGGCTACACCTTC
TRBJ1-5,TRBV3-1/TRBV3-2,.,.,CASSPIGANNQPQHF,TGTGCCAGCAGCCCTATCGGCGCTAACAATCAGCCCCAGCATTTT
TRBJ1-4,TRBV5-6,.,.,CASSPRRSRVNEKLFF,TGTGCCAGCAGCCCCCGACGGTCAAGGGTTAATGAAAAACTGTTTTTT
TRBJ1-5,TRBV5-6,.,.,CASSLGPGPNQPQHF,TGTGCCAGCAGCTTGGGTCCAGGTCCGAATCAGCCCCAGCATTTT